One T cell receptor beta chain is described in this entry. This entry belongs to a study of blood T cells in healthy people across ages. Per the germline V gene, CDR1 is MNHEY and CDR2 is SVGAGI. CDR3 size: 15 residues. Trimming removed 5 bases at V and 8 bases at J, with 18 bases between. A sample-barcoded 5' primer and a J-beta primer mix were used in a second PCR of roughly 7 to 12 cycles. A template-switch adaptor containing 12 random nucleotides labeled each cDNA molecule. TCRdb re-analysed the 5' RACE reads in MiXCR, keeping a single row per CDR3 protein. Of about 1.5 million distinct CDR3 sequences in the sample, 42% were seen once.

The rearrangement joins TRBV6-5 to TRBJ1-4; perhaps TRBD1 as D (5 bases). The TCR was taken from a woman aged 18 to 35 in good health. The sequenced sample consisted of blood. The CDR3 loop is CASSQTDNSREKLFF. The CDR3 DNA reads TGTGCCAGCAGTCAGACGGACAACTCAAGAGAAAAACTGTTTTTT.